Listed below are T cell receptor beta chains from one sample, sequenced in a study of shared clonotypes between healthy human individuals. The repertoire was sequenced with immunoSEQ multiplex PCR; TCRdb's copy has only in-frame clones and lacks some. The data show about 360,000 clones, 73% seen once. Sequencing input: memory CD4+ T cells sorted from blood. Receptors originate from a man aged 30 to 45 in good health. The CDR3 runs from the conserved cysteine through the conserved F or W. A D gene is named only where the DNA matches it firmly. Size tells how often a clone was seen (once, few, many) or the class of an expanded clone, and some rows leave it out.

V: TRBV5-4; J: TRBJ1-6; size: once; D: TRBD1; CDR3: CASSLGTGGLNSPLHF; DNA: TGTGCCAGCAGCTTGGGAACAGGGGGCCTAAATTCACCCCTCCACTTT
V: TRBV10-1; J: TRBJ2-7; size: -; D: -; CDR3: CASKDTREYEQYF; DNA: TGCGCCAGCAAGGACACACGGGAGTACGAGCAGTACTTC
V: TRBV6-5; J: TRBJ1-3; size: many; D: TRBD1; CDR3: CASRRQGENTIYF; DNA: TGTGCCAGCAGGCGACAGGGGGAAAACACCATATATTTT
V: TRBV5-1; J: TRBJ2-2; size: -; D: TRBD2; CDR3: CASRTSGSWGTGELFF; DNA: TGCGCCAGCAGGACTAGCGGGAGTTGGGGCACCGGGGAGCTGTTTTTT
V: TRBV6-1; J: TRBJ1-3; size: -; D: -; CDR3: CASSEYLISSGNTIYF; DNA: TGTGCCAGCAGTGAATATCTGATTTCGTCTGGAAACACCATATATTTT
V: TRBV13; J: TRBJ2-7; size: many; D: -; CDR3: CASSLSSYEQYF; DNA: TGTGCCAGCAGCCTGAGCTCCTACGAGCAGTACTTC
V: TRBV28; J: TRBJ1-2; size: -; D: -; CDR3: CVTTQLNYGYTF; DNA: TGTGTTACTACCCAACTCAACTATGGCTACACCTTC
V: TRBV4-3; J: TRBJ2-7; size: many; D: -; CDR3: CASSQDRVSYEQYF; DNA: TGCGCCAGCAGCCAAGACAGGGTCTCGTACGAGCAGTACTTC
V: TRBV29-1; J: TRBJ2-3; size: -; D: TRBD2; CDR3: CSVTTSGSYADTQYF; DNA: TGCAGCGTTACGACTAGCGGGAGTTACGCAGATACGCAGTATTTT
V: TRBV13; J: TRBJ2-5; size: -; D: TRBD2; CDR3: CASSIAGGTETQYF; DNA: TGTGCCAGCAGCATAGCGGGAGGCACCGAGACCCAGTACTTC
V: TRBV9; J: TRBJ2-1; size: -; D: TRBD2; CDR3: CASSAETSGKTYNEQFF; DNA: TGTGCCAGCAGCGCCGAAACTAGCGGGAAAACCTACAATGAGCAGTTCTTC
V: TRBV30; J: TRBJ2-3; size: -; D: TRBD2; CDR3: CAWSVGREGTDTQYF; DNA: TGTGCCTGGAGTGTAGGGCGGGAGGGCACAGATACGCAGTATTTT